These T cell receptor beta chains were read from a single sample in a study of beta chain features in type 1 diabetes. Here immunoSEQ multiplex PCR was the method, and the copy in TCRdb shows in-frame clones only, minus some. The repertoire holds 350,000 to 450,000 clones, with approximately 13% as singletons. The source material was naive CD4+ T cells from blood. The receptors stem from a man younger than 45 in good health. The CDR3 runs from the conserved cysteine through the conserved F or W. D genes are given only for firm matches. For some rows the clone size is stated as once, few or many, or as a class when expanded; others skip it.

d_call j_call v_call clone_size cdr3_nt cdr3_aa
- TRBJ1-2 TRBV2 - TGTGCCAGCAGTGAAGTGGCGGAAGGGACGGGTGGCTACACCTTC CASSEVAEGTGGYTF
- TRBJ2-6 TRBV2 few TGTGCCAGCACCGCGGGCTCTGGGGCCAACGTCCTGACTTTC CASTAGSGANVLTF
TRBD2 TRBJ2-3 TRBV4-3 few TGCGCCAGCAGCCAAGAACTAGCGGGAGTAATAGATACGCAGTATTTT CASSQELAGVIDTQYF
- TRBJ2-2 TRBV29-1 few TGCAGCGTTCGGCAAACCGGGACCGGGGAGCTGTTTTTT CSVRQTGTGELFF
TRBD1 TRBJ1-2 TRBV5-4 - TGTGCCAGCAGCTTGTCGACAGGGCGGAATGGCTACACCTTC CASSLSTGRNGYTF
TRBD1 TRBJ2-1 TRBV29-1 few TGCAGCGTAGAAGGACAGGGTGTCTACAATGAGCAGTTCTTC CSVEGQGVYNEQFF
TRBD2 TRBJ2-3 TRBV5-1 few TGCGCCAGCAGCTTGTCTAGCGGACGCACAGATACGCAGTATTTT CASSLSSGRTDTQYF
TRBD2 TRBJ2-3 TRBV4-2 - TGTGCCAGCAGCCGGAATAGCGGGACCCACACAGATACGCAGTATTTT CASSRNSGTHTDTQYF
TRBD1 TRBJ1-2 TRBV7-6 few TGTGCCAGCAGCTTAGGGGGGACAGCTTATGGCTACACCTTC CASSLGGTAYGYTF
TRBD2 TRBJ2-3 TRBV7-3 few TGTGCCAGCAGCTTTTGGCGGGAGAGAGGCACAGATACGCAGTATTTT CASSFWRERGTDTQYF
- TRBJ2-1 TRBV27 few TGTGCCAGCAGGCTAGAGGTGAGCTCCTACAATGAGCAGTTCTTC CASRLEVSSYNEQFF
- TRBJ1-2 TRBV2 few TGTGCCAGCAGCCTCGGACAAAGATATGGCTACACCTTC CASSLGQRYGYTF
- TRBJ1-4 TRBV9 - TGTGCCAGCAGCGATGGGGGGAATGAAAAACTGTTTTTT CASSDGGNEKLFF
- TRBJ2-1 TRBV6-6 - TGTGCCAGCAGTCCTGCCCAGGGATCCCACAATGAGCAGTTCTTC CASSPAQGSHNEQFF
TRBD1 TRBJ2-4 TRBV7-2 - TGTGCCAGCAGCCTCCGGACAGGCGCCTCAGTTCGGTACTTC CASSLRTGASVRYF
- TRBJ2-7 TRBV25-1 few TGTGCCAGCAGTGATCCAGGTCGAGACAGATCCTACGAGCAGTACTTC CASSDPGRDRSYEQYF
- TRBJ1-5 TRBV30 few TGTGCCTGGAGTGTAATGGTGTACCAGCCCCAGCATTTT CAWSVMVYQPQHF
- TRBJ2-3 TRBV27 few TGTGCCAGCAGTTTAATCACAGATACGCAGTATTTT CASSLITDTQYF
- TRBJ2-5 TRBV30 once TGTGCCTGGCAGGGGGGAGGTGAGACCCAGTACTTC CAWQGGGETQYF
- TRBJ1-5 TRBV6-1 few TGTGCCAGCAGTGAATCGGGGATAAAAGGTCAGCCCCAGCATTTT CASSESGIKGQPQHF
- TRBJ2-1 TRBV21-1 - TGTGCCAGCAGTGAGACAGGGGGCGCGATAAATGAGCAGTTCTTC CASSETGGAINEQFF
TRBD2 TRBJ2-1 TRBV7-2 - TGTGCCAGCAGCTTAGTTACGGGAGGGCGTTACAATGAGCAGTTCTTC CASSLVTGGRYNEQFF
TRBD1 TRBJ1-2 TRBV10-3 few TGTGCCATCAGTGAGGGCGACACAGGGGGCAACTATGGCTACACCTTC CAISEGDTGGNYGYTF
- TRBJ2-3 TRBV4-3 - TGCGCCAGCAGCCAAGCCCCCTCAGATACGCAGTATTTT CASSQAPSDTQYF
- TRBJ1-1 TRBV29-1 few TGCAGCGCCTCGGACACCGGGAACACTGAAGCTTTCTTT CSASDTGNTEAFF
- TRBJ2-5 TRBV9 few TGTGCCAGCAGCTCCAGCAGCGAGACCCAGTACTTC CASSSSSETQYF
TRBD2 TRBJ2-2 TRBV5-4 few TGTGCCAGCAGCTCGACTAGCGGGCGCACCGGGGAGCTGTTTTTT CASSSTSGRTGELFF
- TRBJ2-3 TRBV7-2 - TGTGCCAGCAGCTCTAGGGGGGAAGATACGCAGTATTTT CASSSRGEDTQYF
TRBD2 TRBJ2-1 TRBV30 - TGTGCCTGCGAACTAGCGGGGGCGCTGGGTGAGCAGTTCTTC CACELAGALGEQFF
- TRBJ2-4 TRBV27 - TGTGCCAGCAGTTTATCCTTCGTGGGAGGCAAAAACATTCAGTACTTC CASSLSFVGGKNIQYF
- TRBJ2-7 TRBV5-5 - TGTGCCAGCAGCTGGCGGCAGAATGCTAAGACTTCATACGAGCAGTACTTC CASSWRQNAKTSYEQYF
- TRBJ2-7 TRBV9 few TGTGCCAGCAGCGTATCCAGGGATCTGTCCTACGAGCAGTACTTC CASSVSRDLSYEQYF
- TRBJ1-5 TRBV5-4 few TGTGCCAGCAGCTTGGATCCAGGGGGCAATCAGCCCCAGCATTTT CASSLDPGGNQPQHF
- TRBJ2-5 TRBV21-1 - TGTGCCAGCAGCAAAAAGCCGAACGGGGGAGATAAGACCCAGTACTTC CASSKKPNGGDKTQYF
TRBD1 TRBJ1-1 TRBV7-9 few TGTGCCAGCAGCGTTCTAACAGGGGATCGGACTGAAGCTTTCTTT CASSVLTGDRTEAFF
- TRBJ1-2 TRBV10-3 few TGTGCCATCAGTGCCGGGGAAACTGGCTACACCTTC CAISAGETGYTF
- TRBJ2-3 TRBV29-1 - TGCAGCGTTGACGAGCGCCCAGATACGCAGTATTTT CSVDERPDTQYF
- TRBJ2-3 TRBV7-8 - TGTGCCAGCAGCTTTGGGCGGGTATACACAGATACGCAGTATTTT CASSFGRVYTDTQYF
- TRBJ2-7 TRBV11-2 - TGTGCCAGCAGCTTAGTGTTTGGGGAGTCCTACGAGCAGTACTTC CASSLVFGESYEQYF
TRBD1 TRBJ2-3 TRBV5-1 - TGCGCCAGCAGCTTTAAGGGACAGGGAACAGATACGCAGTATTTT CASSFKGQGTDTQYF
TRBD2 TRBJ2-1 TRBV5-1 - TGCGCCAGCAGCCAACCACTAGCGATGATACACAATGAGCAGTTCTTC CASSQPLAMIHNEQFF
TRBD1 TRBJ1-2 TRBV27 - TGTGCCAGCAGTCAGACAGGGGATACTGGCTACACCTTC CASSQTGDTGYTF
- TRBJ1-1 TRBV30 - TGTGCCTGGAACCCAGACACTGAAGCTTTCTTT CAWNPDTEAFF
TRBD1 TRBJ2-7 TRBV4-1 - TGCGCCAGCAGCCAAGAGAAGAGGGGGCGCATCTACGAGCAGTACTTC CASSQEKRGRIYEQYF
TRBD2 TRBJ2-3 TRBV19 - TGTGCCAGTAGTGTCGGACTAGCGGTAGATACGCAGTATTTT CASSVGLAVDTQYF
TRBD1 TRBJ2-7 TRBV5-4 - TGTGCCAGCAGCCCGACGGACAGGGGCTACGAGCAGTACTTC CASSPTDRGYEQYF
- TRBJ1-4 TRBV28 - TGTGCCAGCAGTTTCACCGACACTAATGAAAAACTGTTTTTT CASSFTDTNEKLFF